The TCR beta chain under discussion was sequenced for a study of Graves' ophthalmopathy and Graves' hyperthyroidism. Excluded: other autoimmune disease, uncontrolled infection, pregnancy or lactation. This clonotype was picked up one time. RNA transcripts were the template, and TCR beta CDR3 regions were amplified from them. HTBI primers were employed in first-round RT-PCR, then a second-round multiplex PCR followed. TCRdb itself ran the multiplex PCR reads through MiXCR, one entry per CDR3 protein. The table includes over a million distinct CDR3 sequences, 36% detected once. The clonotype comes from an adult man with Graves' hyperthyroidism. Material for sequencing was peripheral blood or thyroid tissue (not recorded which).

The CDR3 here is CAISSSTNEKLFF. The CDR3 DNA is TGTGCCATCAGTTCCAGCACTAATGAAAAACTGTTTTTT. The chain recombines TRBV10-3 with TRBJ1-4; D gene ambiguous. The germline V and J ends were trimmed by 5 bases and 2 bases, with 6 bases remaining between them. Germline-derived CDR1 and CDR2 are ENHRY and SYGVKD. The CDR3 is made up of 13 amino acids.